Listed below are T cell receptor beta chains from one sample, sequenced in a study of regulatory T cells in long-lasting Graves disease. One entry per CDR3 protein results from TCRdb running MiXCR on the multiplex PCR reads. The sample records 700,000 or so distinct CDR3 sequences, approximately 31% being singletons. Sequencing was performed on peripheral blood mononuclear cells (PBMCs), taken when the disease was refractory, from a patient treated with antithyroid drugs. These receptors were obtained from a female donor with Graves disease. Each CDR3 is given with its conserved first and last residue. The order of the fields is V gene, J gene, clone size, D gene, CDR3 protein, CDR3 DNA. The D gene is left open where the match is weak. Clone sizes are given selectively: once, few, many, or a class where the clone is expanded.

V gene: TRBV12-3/TRBV12-4
J gene: TRBJ1-1
clone size: many
D gene: NA
CDR3 protein: CASSGTLGTEAFF
CDR3 DNA: TGTGCCAGCAGCGGGACCCTTGGGACTGAAGCTTTCTTT

V gene: TRBV11-2
J gene: TRBJ2-2
clone size: NA
D gene: TRBD2
CDR3 protein: CASLLSGGTGELFF
CDR3 DNA: TGTGCCAGTCTCCTCTCGGGAGGAACCGGGGAGCTGTTTTTT

V gene: TRBV3-1
J gene: TRBJ1-4
clone size: NA
D gene: NA
CDR3 protein: CASSQAGFNEKLFF
CDR3 DNA: TGTGCCAGCAGCCAAGCAGGTTTTAATGAAAAACTGTTTTTT

V gene: TRBV27
J gene: TRBJ1-1
clone size: many
D gene: NA
CDR3 protein: CASSPGLRNTEAFF
CDR3 DNA: TGTGCCAGCAGTCCAGGGTTACGGAACACTGAAGCTTTCTTT

V gene: TRBV4-1
J gene: TRBJ1-1
clone size: NA
D gene: TRBD1
CDR3 protein: CASSQMGQSRTEAFF
CDR3 DNA: TGCGCCAGCAGCCAGATGGGACAGAGTAGGACTGAAGCTTTCTTT

V gene: TRBV2
J gene: TRBJ1-1
clone size: NA
D gene: TRBD1
CDR3 protein: CASRSTGGPNTEAFF
CDR3 DNA: TGTGCCAGCAGATCTACAGGGGGCCCGAACACTGAAGCTTTCTTT

V gene: TRBV3-1
J gene: TRBJ2-5
clone size: many
D gene: NA
CDR3 protein: CASSQEVNSQETQYF
CDR3 DNA: TGTGCCAGCAGCCAAGAAGTGAACTCCCAAGAGACCCAGTACTTC

V gene: TRBV15
J gene: TRBJ2-2
clone size: NA
D gene: TRBD2
CDR3 protein: CATSRSGLAGVPNTGELFF
CDR3 DNA: TGTGCCACCAGCAGATCTGGACTAGCGGGGGTCCCTAACACCGGGGAGCTGTTTTTT

V gene: TRBV7-2
J gene: TRBJ2-2
clone size: NA
D gene: NA
CDR3 protein: CASSLAEGPPGELFF
CDR3 DNA: TGTGCCAGCAGCTTAGCTGAGGGCCCGCCCGGGGAGCTGTTTTTT

V gene: TRBV20-1
J gene: TRBJ1-1
clone size: few
D gene: NA
CDR3 protein: CSASMAGWDTEAFF
CDR3 DNA: TGCAGTGCTAGTATGGCGGGGTGGGACACTGAAGCTTTCTTT

V gene: TRBV5-6
J gene: TRBJ2-7
clone size: NA
D gene: TRBD2
CDR3 protein: CASSLRVAGVSYEQYF
CDR3 DNA: TGTGCCAGCAGCTTGCGCGTAGCGGGAGTCTCCTACGAGCAGTACTTC

V gene: TRBV19
J gene: TRBJ1-1
clone size: NA
D gene: TRBD1
CDR3 protein: CASMADRGNTEAFF
CDR3 DNA: TGTGCCAGTATGGCGGACAGGGGGAACACTGAAGCTTTCTTT

V gene: TRBV11-2
J gene: TRBJ2-1
clone size: NA
D gene: NA
CDR3 protein: CASSLDEQFF
CDR3 DNA: TGTGCCAGCAGCCTCGACGAGCAGTTCTTC

V gene: TRBV5-1
J gene: TRBJ2-5
clone size: few
D gene: NA
CDR3 protein: CASSLGMTNGGETQYF
CDR3 DNA: TGCGCCAGCAGCTTGGGGATGACGAATGGGGGAGAGACCCAGTACTTC

V gene: TRBV28
J gene: TRBJ1-1
clone size: many
D gene: NA
CDR3 protein: CASSFFALGSTEAFF
CDR3 DNA: TGTGCCAGCAGTTTTTTTGCCTTAGGGAGCACTGAAGCTTTCTTT